The 23 T cell receptor beta chains reported below all come from one sample, sequenced in a study of OX40 agonist ivuxolimab in advanced cancers. Produced via immunoSEQ multiplex PCR; TCRdb's table is partial and in-frame only. Here the sample spans fewer than 200,000 clones, 85% to 95% being singletons. This material consisted of CD4+ or CD8+ T cells sorted from blood, taken in a trial of the OX40 agonist ivuxolimab. All receptors come from an adult with an advanced solid tumor such as melanoma, head and neck, liver or kidney cancer.

The rearrangement joins TRBV5-1 to TRBJ1-4; 7 bases are a match to TRBD1. There are 16 residues in the CDR3. V shed 4 bases, J shed 5 bases, and the junction held 11 bases outside the gene matches. Germline values: CDR1 SGHRS, CDR2 YFSETQ. DNA for the CDR3: TGCGCCAGCAGCAGAGACGGGACAGCCATGAATGAAAAACTGTTTTTT. Its translation: CASSRDGTAMNEKLFF.

This sequence joins TRBV4-2 and TRBJ1-1, with 8 positions matching TRBD1. This CDR3 region has 15 residues. Germline CDR1 is LGHNA and CDR2 is YNFKEQ. V was pared by 4 bases and J by 1 base, with 5 bases of the junction left unmatched. CDR3 nucleotides: TGTGCCAGCAGCCCCCAGGGACAGGAGAACACTGAAGCTTTCTTT. Translating it yields CASSPQGQENTEAFF.

CDR3 sequence: CASSLGSEETQYF. In nucleotides, the CDR3 is TGTGCCAGCAGCTTGGGCAGCGAAGAGACCCAGTACTTC. The V gene is TRBV5-4, the J gene TRBJ2-5; D remains ambiguous. The CDR3 has 13 amino acids. The V end lost 0 bases, the J end lost 3 bases, and 6 bases lay between the germline ends. The germline gives CDR1 SGHNT, CDR2 YYREEE (reference sequence).

The chain has TRBV11-2 and TRBJ2-2; 7 bases align to TRBD2. J was trimmed by 5 bases and V by 2 bases; bases with no gene match: 2. The CDR3 extends over 14 amino acids. The V gene's germline CDR1 is SGHAT and CDR2 FQNNGV. DNA of the CDR3: TGTGCCAGCAGCTTACTAGCGGATACCGGGGAGCTGTTTTTT. Its protein product is CASSLLADTGELFF.

The chain combines TRBV7-6 with TRBJ2-7; the D gene is possibly TRBD1 (6 bases). The germline V gene encodes CDR1 SGHVS and CDR2 FNYEAQ. V lost 0 bases, J lost 2 bases, and 17 bases lay in between. This CDR3 spans 17 amino acids. In DNA, the CDR3 is TGTGCCAGCAGCTTAGCGGGGCAGGGGTCGGTCCCCTACGAGCAGTACTTC. This codes for CASSLAGQGSVPYEQYF.

The genes are TRBV4-3 and TRBJ1-5, with 8 bases that match TRBD1. V shed 2 bases and J 3 bases; nucleotides not matched to a gene: 12. This CDR3 has 18 residues. Germline CDR1 LGHNA, CDR2 YSLEER. The CDR3 DNA sequence: TGCGCCAGCAGCCAATGTGAACAGGGGGGGAATACCAATCAGCCCCAGCATTTT. It translates to CASSQCEQGGNTNQPQHF.

The chain employs TRBV7-2 and TRBJ1-2; 8 nucleotides match TRBD1. Germline values: CDR1 SGHTA, CDR2 FQGNSA. V lost 5 bases and J lost 8; bases outside the gene matches: 13. This CDR3 region has 15 residues. CDR3 DNA: TGTGCCAGCAGCCCCCGACAGGGGAGTATAGAAGGCTACACCTTC. Protein product: CASSPRQGSIEGYTF.

The rearrangement links TRBV7-3 to TRBJ2-1, with D possibly matching TRBD1 (7 bases). This CDR3 has 16 residues. The germline V gene has CDR1 SGHTA and CDR2 FQGTGA. Trimming left V 7 bases short and J 7 bases short, with 23 bases between. CDR3 amino acids: CASNTAGLRGENEQFF. DNA of the CDR3: TGTGCCAGCAACACCGCGGGACTCAGGGGGGAAAATGAGCAGTTCTTC.

This clone was recorded once. The chain links TRBV14 to TRBJ2-3, with 13 bases that match TRBD2. The ends lost 2 bases at V and 0 bases at J; junction bases unmatched: 11. CDR1 and CDR2 from the germline V gene are SGHDN and FVKESK. CDR3 length: 20 amino acids. CDR3 region: CASSQRTSGGFLLSTDTQYF. DNA for the CDR3: TGTGCCAGCAGCCAACGGACTAGCGGGGGATTTTTGCTTAGCACAGATACGCAGTATTTT.

This clone was counted once. The chain carries TRBV7-2 and TRBJ2-5, with TRBD2 matching over 16 bases. Germline CDR1 SGHTA, CDR2 FQGNSA. V trimming: 5 bases; J trimming: 4 bases; junction bases outside the gene matches: 4. The CDR3 is 16 amino acids. CDR3 nucleotides: TGTGCCAGCAGCGCGGGACTAGCGGGAGGGCCAGAGACCCAGTACTTC. This translates into CASSAGLAGGPETQYF.

The chain links TRBV5-1 to TRBJ2-7; 9 bases are a match to TRBD2. Trimming cost V 2 bases and J 5 bases; bases outside gene matches: 5. From germline, CDR1 is SGHRS and CDR2 YFSETQ. This CDR3 is built from 14 residues. Here the CDR3 DNA reads TGCGCCAGCAGCTTTAGCGGGGGCGGGGACGAGCAGTACTTC. Its protein product is CASSFSGGGDEQYF.

The chain is built from TRBV7-9 and TRBJ1-1; the D gene is possibly TRBD1 (5 bases). The CDR3 has 13 residues. Trimming pared 0 bases from V and 6 bases from J, leaving 8 bases between. The germline CDR1 and CDR2 sequences are SEHNR and FQNEAQ (reference sequence). The CDR3: CASSLAGGPEAFF. In DNA form, the CDR3 reads TGTGCCAGCAGCTTAGCGGGGGGACCTGAAGCTTTCTTT.

The rearrangement uses TRBV7-6 and TRBJ1-1; no clear D gene. The CDR3 contains 15 residues. The V end lost 1 base, the J end lost 4 bases, and 13 bases lay between the germline ends. Germline V gives CDR1 SGHVS, CDR2 FNYEAQ. CDR3 in amino acids: CASSLVLGPGTEAFF. The CDR3 coding sequence is TGTGCCAGCAGCTTAGTTTTAGGGCCAGGCACTGAAGCTTTCTTT.

The chain has TRBV6-5 and TRBJ2-3, with unresolved D. The germline V and J ends were trimmed by 5 bases and 0 bases, with 3 bases remaining between them. The germline V gene encodes CDR1 MNHEY and CDR2 SVGAGI. The CDR3 is 12 residues long. CDR3 region: CASSPSTDTQYF. Here the CDR3 DNA reads TGTGCCAGCAGTCCCAGCACAGATACGCAGTATTTT.

This chain joins TRBV10-3 and TRBJ1-2; D is unclear. Deletions cut 2 bases from V and 9 bases from J, with 19 bases between. The CDR3 spans 15 residues. Looked up from germline, CDR1 is ENHRY and CDR2 is SYGVKD. In nucleotides, the CDR3 is TGTGCCATCAGTGAGACCGACCGCCGAAGGAGGAGCTACACCTTC. Protein product: CAISETDRRRRSYTF.

The rearrangement uses TRBV5-8 and TRBJ1-5; D is undetermined. The CDR3 runs 14 residues. V was shortened by 0 bases and J by 5 bases, with 9 bases between the two germline ends. The germline V gene encodes CDR1 SGHTS and CDR2 YDEGEE. CDR3 residues: CASSLAAEYQPQHF. As DNA, the CDR3 is TGTGCCAGCAGCTTGGCCGCGGAGTATCAGCCCCAGCATTTT.

The chain is built from TRBV7-2 and TRBJ1-2; D remains ambiguous. There are 12 residues in the CDR3. Germline-derived CDR1 and CDR2 are SGHTA and FQGNSA. The germline V and J ends were trimmed by 4 bases and 2 bases, with 5 bases remaining between them. The CDR3, as DNA: TGTGCCAGCAGCTCTCCGAACTATGGCTACACCTTC. It encodes CASSSPNYGYTF.

There are a few counts of this clone. The chain carries TRBV7-7 and TRBJ1-5; no firm D call. The germline gives CDR1 SSHAT, CDR2 FNYEAQ (reference sequence). CDR3 size: 13 residues. Trimming shortened V by 7 bases and J by 11 bases, and 18 bases separated the two germline ends. CDR3 sequence: CASKAREEKSQHF. The CDR3 nucleotides read TGTGCCAGCAAAGCCAGAGAGGAAAAGTCCCAGCATTTT.

The rearrangement uses TRBV9 and TRBJ1-2; D remains unclear. CDR1 SGDLS and CDR2 YYNGEE come from the germline V gene. The CDR3 extends over 15 amino acids. Deletions cut 0 bases from V and 1 base from J, with 10 bases between. The DNA for the CDR3 is TGTGCCAGCAGCGTAGTGGTCAGCGGTAACTATGGCTACACCTTC. The encoded protein is CASSVVVSGNYGYTF.

The genes are TRBV2 and TRBJ1-5; TRBD1 agrees at 10 bases. V lost 7 bases, J lost 2 bases, and 8 bases stayed unmatched. CDR3 size: 16 residues. Germline CDR1 SNHLY, CDR2 FYNNEI. The CDR3 coding sequence is TGTGCCAGCAAGACAGGGGGCTTTTTAGGCAATCAGCCCCAGCATTTT. This gives the protein CASKTGGFLGNQPQHF.

This chain joins TRBV6-5 and TRBJ1-1; D not certain. Germline V lookup: CDR1 MNHEY, CDR2 SVGAGI. Trimming took off 4 bases at V and 1 base at J, with 7 bases between the two ends. This CDR3 has 13 residues. The CDR3: CASSFTQNTEAFF. CDR3 nucleotides: TGTGCCAGCAGTTTCACCCAGAACACTGAAGCTTTCTTT.

The chain couples TRBV5-1 to TRBJ1-2; 8 nucleotides line up with TRBD1. The CDR3 contains 13 residues. Germline V gives CDR1 SGHRS, CDR2 YFSETQ. V was pared by 3 bases and J by 10 bases, with 8 bases of the junction left unmatched. CDR3 DNA sequence: TGCGCCAGCAGCTCGACAGGGGTGGACGCCTACACCTTC. This encodes CASSSTGVDAYTF.

The chain joins TRBV7-2 to TRBJ2-1; weak D call: TRBD2 (6 bases). The CDR3 consists of 16 residues. CDR1 and CDR2 (germline): SGHTA, FQGNSA. Trimming removed 5 bases at V and 8 bases at J, with 22 bases between. The CDR3 loop is CASSPQTGRGFYEQFF. CDR3 bases: TGTGCCAGCAGCCCGCAGACTGGTCGGGGGTTCTATGAGCAGTTCTTC. Combining the CDR3 with reference TRBV7-2 and TRBJ2-1 gives the whole variable domain GAGVSQSPSNKVTEKGKDVELRCDPISGHTALYWYRQSLGQGLEFLIYFQGNSAPDKSGLPSDRFSAERTGGSVSTLTIQRTQQEDSAVYLCASSPQTGRGFYEQFFGPGTRLTVL.